This TCR beta chain was retrieved from a study of radiation and T cells in renal cell carcinoma. Study-level background: Nephrectomy followed 15 Gy stereotactic body radiation by 4 weeks.

Here immunoSEQ multiplex PCR was the method, and the copy in TCRdb shows in-frame clones only, minus some. The sample has around 94,000 clones, 75% to 90% seen once. Time point defined: baseline pretreatment blood. Treatment specified: 15 Gy SBRT to primary tumor, nephrectomy 4 weeks later. Study findings and constraints: In blood, top tumor clones expanded by 2 weeks, shrinking by 4. No pretreatment tumor biopsies were available for baseline clonotypes.

Regarding this clone: The antigen is undetermined.

The CDR3 length is 15 residues. J gave up 0 bases and V 5 bases, and 6 bases lay outside the gene matches. Germline CDR1 and CDR2: SNHLY and FYNNEI. The chain has TRBV2 and TRBJ2-7, with 8 positions matching TRBD1. This receptor was taken from a man in his fifties or sixties with renal cell carcinoma. The sequenced sample was blood, obtained from a patient whose treatment included radiotherapy and nephrectomy. The CDR3 DNA sequence: TGTGCCAGCAGTTTCGGGACAGGCAACTCCTACGAGCAGTACTTC. Translation: CASSFGTGNSYEQYF.